The 5 T cell receptor beta chains below come from one sample, sequenced in a study of OX40 agonist ivuxolimab in advanced cancers. The library relied on the immunoSEQ multiplex PCR assay. As stored in TCRdb, this immuneACCESS dataset retains in-frame rearrangements with V and J assigned. A fraction of the clones does not appear; measured against another copy, unresolved V genes explain less than half of the discrepancy, and the remainder lacks a known reason. A total of 60,000 to 65,000 clones appear in this sample, approximately 92% of them only once. The top ten constitute approximately 0.64% of the sample. The source material was CD4+ or CD8+ T cells sorted from blood, sampled in a trial of the OX40 agonist ivuxolimab. Every receptor here comes from an adult with an advanced solid tumor such as melanoma, head and neck, liver or kidney cancer.

This clone was detected only once. This chain links TRBV6-1 with TRBJ2-6; tentatively, D is TRBD1 or TRBD2 (5 bases each). CDR1 is MNHNS, CDR2 SASEGT, per germline. This CDR3 contains 17 residues. The V end lost 7 bases, the J end lost 4 bases, and 20 bases lay between the germline ends. The CDR3 DNA sequence: TGTGCCAGCAATGACCGGGACCCACGTACAGGGGCCAACGTCCTGACTTTC. Translation: CASNDRDPRTGANVLTF.

The chain recombines TRBV7-6 with TRBJ2-7; no reliable D call. Trimming cost V 1 base and J 2 bases, with 6 bases left between them. Germline CDR1 is SGHVS and CDR2 is FNYEAQ. The CDR3 totals 13 residues. CDR3 DNA: TGTGCCAGCAGCTTAGGTTTAGCCTACGAGCAGTACTTC. It yields the protein CASSLGLAYEQYF.

This sequence joins TRBV2 and TRBJ2-7; D possibly corresponds to TRBD1 (5 bases). The CDR3 length is 12 residues. Germline assignment: CDR1 SNHLY and CDR2 FYNNEI. V gave up 4 bases and J gave up 6 bases, with 10 bases separating them. The CDR3 region has the DNA TGTGCCAGCAGTGTAGGGGCTGTCGAGCAGTACTTC. This gives the protein CASSVGAVEQYF. The full variable domain, with the rest looked up from reference TRBV2 and TRBJ2-7, is EPEVTQTPSHQVTQMGQEVILRCVPISNHLYFYWYRQILGQKVEFLVSFYNNEISEKSEIFDDQFSVERPDGSNFTLKIRSTKLEDSAMYFCASSVGAVEQYFGPGTRLTVT.

This chain links TRBV7-2 with TRBJ2-3; 8 positions match TRBD2. The CDR3 has 15 residues. In germline, CDR1 is SGHTA, CDR2 FQGNSA. The junction had 5 bases not matched to a gene; V was cut back by 2 bases and J by 4 bases. In nucleotides, the CDR3 is TGTGCCAGCAGCTTACAAGCGGGAGTTTCAGATACGCAGTATTTT. Its protein is CASSLQAGVSDTQYF.

The genes are TRBV7-9 and TRBJ2-2, with 8 bases lining up with TRBD1. Germline V CDR1 and CDR2: SEHNR, FQNEAQ (reference sequence). With V trimmed by 6 bases and J by 5 bases, 8 bases remained unmatched. The CDR3 is 15 amino acids. Here the CDR3 reads CASSFGQGRTGELFF. DNA of the CDR3: TGTGCCAGCAGTTTCGGACAGGGACGGACCGGGGAGCTGTTTTTT.